A single sample gave rise to the 20 T cell receptor beta chains below, sequenced in a study of T cell repertoires in cytomegalovirus infection. The antigens of these receptors remain unknown. TCRdb re-called the reads through MiXCR, storing one row per CDR3 protein. The repertoire includes 70,000 to 85,000 distinct CDR3 sequences, about 40% of them detected once, and 90% to 95% sits in the top ten. This material consisted of CD8+ T cells from cultured PBMCs, taken from culture after CMV antigen stimulation. The receptor source for this set is a human donor in good health (CMV status not recorded). Some clones in this sample may be carry-over from other donors' samples.

V is TRBV4-1 and J is TRBJ2-2; D is possibly TRBD1 (6 bases). The germline gives CDR1 MGHRA, CDR2 YSYEKL. V lost 5 bases and J 4 bases, leaving 14 bases between the germline ends. This CDR3 region has 15 residues. The chain's CDR3 is CASSGTGPGTGELFF. CDR3 DNA: TGCGCCAGCAGCGGTACAGGGCCGGGCACCGGGGAGCTGTTTTTT.

This chain links TRBV27 with TRBJ1-1, with D perhaps TRBD1 (6 bases). This CDR3 is built from 15 residues. With 6 bases removed from V and 3 bases from J, the gap between germline ends came to 17 bases. The germline CDR1 and CDR2 sequences are MNHEY and SMNVEV (reference sequence). In DNA, the CDR3 is TGTGCCAGCAGACCCATCCACAGGGAGGACACTGAAGCTTTCTTT. Translating it yields CASRPIHREDTEAFF.

This chain connects TRBV25-1 to TRBJ2-3; 8 nucleotides agree with TRBD1. After removal of 4 bases from V and 9 bases from J, the junction contained 0 bases not matched to a gene. The germline CDR1 and CDR2 sequences are MGHDK and SYGVNS. The CDR3 extends over 11 amino acids. CDR3: CASSGQGTQYF. The CDR3 DNA reads TGTGCCAGCAGTGGACAGGGGACGCAGTATTTT. The variable domain in full, completed from reference TRBV25-1 and TRBJ2-3, reads EADIYQTPRYLVIGTGKKITLECSQTMGHDKMYWYQQDPGMELHLIHYSYGVNSTEKGDLSSESTVSRIRTEHFPLTLESARPSHTSQYLCASSGQGTQYFGPGTRLTVL.

The rearrangement uses TRBV6-2 or TRBV6-3 and TRBJ2-7; maybe TRBD2 (6 bases). V was shortened by 2 bases and J by 8 bases, with 10 bases between the two germline ends. CDR1 is MNHEY, CDR2 SVGEGT, per germline. This CDR3 is 12 amino acids long. The CDR3 protein is CASSYPEGQQYF. In DNA, the CDR3 is TGTGCCAGCAGTTACCCGGAGGGCCAGCAGTACTTC.

V gene TRBV7-6 combines with J gene TRBJ1-3, with D tentatively TRBD1 (5 bases). The germline V gene has CDR1 SGHVS and CDR2 FNYEAQ. The CDR3 totals 14 residues. The V end lost 11 bases, the J end lost 4 bases, and 18 bases lay between the germline ends. The CDR3 loop is CAGTDGGAGNTIYF. CDR3 in DNA: TGTGCCGGAACCGACGGGGGAGCGGGAAACACCATATATTTT.

V usage is TRBV28 and J usage is TRBJ2-2; 7 bases are shared with TRBD1. This CDR3 contains 15 residues. Germline CDR1 reads MDHEN; CDR2 reads SYDVKM. V gave up 3 bases and J gave up 4 bases; unmatched junction bases: 5. Written as DNA, the CDR3 is TGTGCCAGCAGTTTGGGGACAGTCCGCACCGGGGAGCTGTTTTTT. Translated, it gives CASSLGTVRTGELFF.

This clonotype showed up just once. An end of the junction does not agree with germline; a read error may underlie this. The chain couples TRBV6-5 to TRBJ1-1; TRBD1 might be the D (5 bases). Looked up from germline, CDR1 is MNHEY and CDR2 is SVGAGI. The CDR3 covers 14 residues. The CDR3 region has the DNA TGTGCCAGCAGTCAGGGAAAGCCGAAGGACGAAGAGTTCTTC. Translated, it gives CASSQGKPKDEEFF.

This clonotype was observed a handful of times. V and J are TRBV20-1 and TRBJ2-7; D may correspond to TRBD1 or TRBD2 (5 bases each). Trimming took off 1 base at V and 2 bases at J, with 12 bases between the two ends. Per the germline V gene, CDR1 is DFQATT and CDR2 is SNEGSKA (reference sequence). There are 14 residues in the CDR3. The CDR3 reads CSARVRDRAYEQYF. CDR3 DNA: TGCAGTGCTAGAGTCCGGGACCGAGCCTACGAGCAGTACTTC.

The chain links TRBV11-2 to TRBJ2-2; 11 bases align to TRBD1. Losses at the gene ends were 5 bases for V and 5 bases for J; bases not matched to a gene: 7. CDR3 length: 16 amino acids. Per germline, CDR1 SGHAT and CDR2 FQNNGV. The CDR3 reads CASSRRGDRGTGELFF. The CDR3 DNA is TGTGCCAGCAGCCGGCGAGGGGACAGGGGGACCGGGGAGCTGTTTTTT.

This clonotype was seen many times. The V and J genes are TRBV7-9 and TRBJ2-1, with D perhaps matching TRBD2 (6 bases). Looked up from germline, CDR1 is SEHNR and CDR2 is FQNEAQ (reference sequence). Trimming removed 7 bases at V and 6 bases at J, with 22 bases between. This CDR3 has 16 amino acids. CDR3 sequence: CASTSREVRRGNEQFF. The CDR3 nucleotides read TGTGCCAGCACCTCAAGGGAGGTTCGCCGTGGCAATGAGCAGTTCTTC.

V is TRBV4-2 and J is TRBJ2-7; D uncertain. The CDR3 has 15 amino acids. Germline CDR1 reads LGHNA; CDR2 reads YNFKEQ. Deletions cut 5 bases from V and 0 bases from J, with 14 bases between. CDR3 DNA: TGTGCCAGCAGCGGCCGTCCGGACGGCTCCTACGAGCAGTACTTC. This sequence encodes CASSGRPDGSYEQYF.

There are a few counts of this clonotype. J is TRBJ2-5 and V is TRBV6-6; the match to TRBD1 covers 8 bases. The CDR3 spans 14 residues. J was trimmed by 5 bases and V by 6 bases; bases with no gene match: 8. CDR1 and CDR2 (germline): MNHNY, SVGAGI (reference sequence). In nucleotides, the CDR3 is TGTGCCAGCAGAGGACAGGGTGGCCGCGAGACCCAGTACTTC. It yields the protein CASRGQGGRETQYF.

The chain carries TRBV4-1 and TRBJ2-5; possibly TRBD1 for D (6 bases). The V gene lost 2 bases and the J gene lost 1 base, with 11 bases spanning the gap. The CDR3 is 15 amino acids. Per germline, CDR1 MGHRA and CDR2 YSYEKL. The CDR3 DNA reads TGCGCCAGCAGCCAATTCCGGGACACCCAAGAGACCCAGTACTTC. The encoded protein is CASSQFRDTQETQYF.

This clonotype was seen more than once but under ten times. The rearrangement joins TRBV29-1 to TRBJ2-1, with D tentatively TRBD2 (6 bases). CDR3 length: 12 residues. V shed 3 bases and J shed 9 bases, with 12 bases lying between them. CDR1 SQVTM and CDR2 ANQGSEA come from the germline V gene. Here the CDR3 reads CSVDREVGEQFF. The CDR3 DNA sequence: TGCAGCGTTGACAGGGAGGTCGGTGAGCAGTTCTTC.

This sequence joins TRBV28 and TRBJ1-1, with TRBD1 as a possible D gene (5 bases). V was shortened by 5 bases and J by 4 bases, with 11 bases between the two germline ends. The CDR3 has 13 amino acids. Germline values: CDR1 MDHEN, CDR2 SYDVKM. For the CDR3, the DNA is TGTGCCAGCAGTCACCCGGGGGGCACTGAAGCTTTCTTT. Translation gives CASSHPGGTEAFF.

A few counts support this clonotype. The chain couples TRBV7-9 to TRBJ2-1, with 8 bases aligning to TRBD1. V lost 5 bases and J lost 7; bases outside the gene matches: 4. CDR1 is SEHNR and CDR2 is FQNEAQ in the germline V gene (reference sequence). The CDR3 is 13 residues long. The CDR3 DNA sequence: TGTGCCAGCAGCGGAGACAGGGGTAATGAGCAGTTCTTC. Protein product: CASSGDRGNEQFF. The full variable domain, in which reference TRBV7-9 and TRBJ2-1 provide the parts outside the CDR3, is DTGVSQNPRHKITKRGQNVTFRCDPISEHNRLYWYRQTLGQGPEFLTYFQNEAQLEKSRLLSDRFSAERPKGSFSTLEIQRTEQGDSAMYLCASSGDRGNEQFFGPGTRLTVL.

This clonotype was recorded many times. V gene TRBV7-8 combines with J gene TRBJ2-5; the D gene is possibly TRBD1 (6 bases). Germline V gives CDR1 SGHVS, CDR2 FQNEAQ. The germline V and J ends were trimmed by 3 bases and 5 bases, with 13 bases remaining between them. The CDR3 has 14 amino acids. CDR3: CASSFGTGQETQYF. CDR3 coding DNA: TGTGCCAGCAGCTTCGGTACAGGGCAGGAGACCCAGTACTTC.

The rearrangement links TRBV7-6 to TRBJ2-5; a weak D match, TRBD2 (5 bases). Germline values: CDR1 SGHVS, CDR2 FNYEAQ. V lost 5 bases to trimming and J lost 5 bases, with 12 bases between them. CDR3 length: 13 residues. CDR3 region: CASSPSSGETQYF. The DNA for the CDR3 is TGTGCCAGCAGCCCCTCGTCGGGGGAGACCCAGTACTTC.

V is TRBV6-2 or TRBV6-3 and J is TRBJ2-7; D ambiguous. Trimming stripped 6 bases from V and 7 bases from J, with 10 bases between. Germline V gene data show CDR1 as MNHEY and CDR2 as SVGEGT. The CDR3 loop spans 11 amino acids. CDR3 region: CASSPHEEQYF. As DNA, the CDR3 is TGTGCCAGCAGCCCACATGAGGAGCAGTACTTC.

V and J are TRBV6-5 and TRBJ2-3, with D unresolved. The germline V gene has CDR1 MNHEY and CDR2 SVGAGI. This CDR3 has 16 residues. V lost 2 bases and J 1 base, leaving 13 bases between the germline ends. The CDR3 region has the DNA TGTGCCAGCAGTTACACGGTTCCTGGGGGCACAGATACGCAGTATTTT. It translates to CASSYTVPGGTDTQYF.